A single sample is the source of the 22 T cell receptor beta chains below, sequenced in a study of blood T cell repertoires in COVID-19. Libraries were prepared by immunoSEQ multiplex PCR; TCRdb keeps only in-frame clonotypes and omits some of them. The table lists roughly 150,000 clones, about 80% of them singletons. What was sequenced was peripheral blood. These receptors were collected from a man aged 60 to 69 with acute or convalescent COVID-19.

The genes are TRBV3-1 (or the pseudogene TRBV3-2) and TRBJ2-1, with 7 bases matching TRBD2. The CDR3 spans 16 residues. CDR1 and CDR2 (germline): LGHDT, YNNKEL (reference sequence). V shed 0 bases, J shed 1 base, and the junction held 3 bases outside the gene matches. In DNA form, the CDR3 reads TGTGCCAGCAGCCAAGAGGCTAGCGGTTCCTACAATGAGCAGTTCTTC. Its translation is CASSQEASGSYNEQFF.

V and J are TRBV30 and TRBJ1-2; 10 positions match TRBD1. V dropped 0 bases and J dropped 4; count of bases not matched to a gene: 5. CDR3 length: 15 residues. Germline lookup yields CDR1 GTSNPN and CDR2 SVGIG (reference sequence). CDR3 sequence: CAWSVTGGPSYGYTF. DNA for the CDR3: TGTGCCTGGAGTGTGACAGGGGGCCCATCCTATGGCTACACCTTC.

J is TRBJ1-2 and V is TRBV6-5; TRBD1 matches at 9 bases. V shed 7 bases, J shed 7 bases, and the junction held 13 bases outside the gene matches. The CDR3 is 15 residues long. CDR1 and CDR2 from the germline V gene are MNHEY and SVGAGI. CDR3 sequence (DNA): TGTGCCAGCACCTACCGGGACAGGGAAGTGGGTGGCTACACCTTC. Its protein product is CASTYRDREVGGYTF.

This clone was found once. The CDR3 DNA reads TGTGCCAGCAGCCAATCTAGCCACGGGAGGGACTATGGCTACACCTTC. Translated, it gives CASSQSSHGRDYGYTF. V is TRBV16 and J is TRBJ1-2; D not certain. This CDR3 has 16 residues. V lost 0 bases and J 3 bases, leaving 14 bases between the germline ends. CDR1 is KGHSY and CDR2 is FQNENV in the germline V gene. Filled out from reference TRBV16 and TRBJ1-2, the complete variable domain reads GEEVAQTPKHLVRGEGQKAKLYCAPIKGHSYVFWYQQVLKNEFKFLISFQNENVFDETGMPKERFSAKCLPNSPCSLEIQATKLEDSAVYFCASSQSSHGRDYGYTFGSGTRLTVV.

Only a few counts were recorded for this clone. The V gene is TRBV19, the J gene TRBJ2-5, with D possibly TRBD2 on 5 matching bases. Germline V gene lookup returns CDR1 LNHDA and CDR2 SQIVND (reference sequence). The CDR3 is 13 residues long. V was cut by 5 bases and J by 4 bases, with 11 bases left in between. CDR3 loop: CASSARGRETQYF. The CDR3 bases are TGTGCCAGTAGTGCCCGGGGTCGAGAGACCCAGTACTTC.

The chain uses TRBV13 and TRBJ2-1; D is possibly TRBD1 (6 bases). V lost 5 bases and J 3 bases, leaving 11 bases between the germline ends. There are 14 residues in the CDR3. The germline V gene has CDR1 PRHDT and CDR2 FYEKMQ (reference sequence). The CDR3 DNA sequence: TGTGCCAGCAGCGCGGGCAGGGGCTACAATGAGCAGTTCTTC. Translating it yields CASSAGRGYNEQFF.

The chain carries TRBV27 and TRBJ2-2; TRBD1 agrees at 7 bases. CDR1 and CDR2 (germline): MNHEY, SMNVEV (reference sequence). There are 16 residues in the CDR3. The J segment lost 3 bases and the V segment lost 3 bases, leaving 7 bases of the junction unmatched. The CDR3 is CASSFMDRLDTGELFF. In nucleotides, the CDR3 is TGTGCCAGCAGTTTCATGGACAGGCTTGACACCGGGGAGCTGTTTTTT.

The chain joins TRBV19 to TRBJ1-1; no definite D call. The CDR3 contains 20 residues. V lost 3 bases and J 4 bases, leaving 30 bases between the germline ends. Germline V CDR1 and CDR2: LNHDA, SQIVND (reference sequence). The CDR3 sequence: CASSMRRTRLLRSEGTEAFF. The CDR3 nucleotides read TGTGCCAGTAGTATGAGACGCACCCGTCTCCTCCGTTCTGAGGGCACTGAAGCTTTCTTT.

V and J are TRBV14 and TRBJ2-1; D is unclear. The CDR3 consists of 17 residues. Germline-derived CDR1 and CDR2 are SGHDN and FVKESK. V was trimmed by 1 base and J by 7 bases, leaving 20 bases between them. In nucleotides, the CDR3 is TGTGCCAGCAGCCAAGTTCGAGCGACCTCTCGTTGGAATGAGCAGTTCTTC. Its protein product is CASSQVRATSRWNEQFF.

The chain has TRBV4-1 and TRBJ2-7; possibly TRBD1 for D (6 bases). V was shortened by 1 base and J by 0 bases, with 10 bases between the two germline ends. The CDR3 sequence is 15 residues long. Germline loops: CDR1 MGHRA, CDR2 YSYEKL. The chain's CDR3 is CASSQVDRLSYEQYF. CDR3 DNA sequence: TGCGCCAGCAGCCAAGTGGACAGACTCTCCTACGAGCAGTACTTC.

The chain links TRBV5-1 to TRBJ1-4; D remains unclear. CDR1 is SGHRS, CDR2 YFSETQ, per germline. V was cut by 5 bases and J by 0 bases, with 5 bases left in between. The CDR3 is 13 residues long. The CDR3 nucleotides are TGCGCCAGCAGGTTAGCAACTAATGAAAAACTGTTTTTT. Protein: CASRLATNEKLFF.

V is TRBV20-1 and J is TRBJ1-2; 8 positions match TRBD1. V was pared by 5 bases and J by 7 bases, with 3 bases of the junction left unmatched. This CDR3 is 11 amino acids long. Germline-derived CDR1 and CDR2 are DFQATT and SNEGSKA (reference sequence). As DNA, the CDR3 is TGCAGTGCTCAGGGGGCGGGTGGCTACACCTTC. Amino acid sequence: CSAQGAGGYTF.

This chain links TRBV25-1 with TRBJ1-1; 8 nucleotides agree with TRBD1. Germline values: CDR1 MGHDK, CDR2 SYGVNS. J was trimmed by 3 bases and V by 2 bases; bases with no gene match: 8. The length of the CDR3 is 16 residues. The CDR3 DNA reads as TGTGCCAGCAGTGAACCCCCCAGGGGGCTTGACACTGAAGCTTTCTTT. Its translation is CASSEPPRGLDTEAFF.

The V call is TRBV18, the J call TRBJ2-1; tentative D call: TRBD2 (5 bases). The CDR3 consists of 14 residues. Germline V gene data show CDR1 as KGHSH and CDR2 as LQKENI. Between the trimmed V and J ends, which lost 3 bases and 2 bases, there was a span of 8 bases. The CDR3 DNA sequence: TGTGCCAGCTCACCGAGCGGAACCTACAATGAGCAGTTCTTC. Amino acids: CASSPSGTYNEQFF.

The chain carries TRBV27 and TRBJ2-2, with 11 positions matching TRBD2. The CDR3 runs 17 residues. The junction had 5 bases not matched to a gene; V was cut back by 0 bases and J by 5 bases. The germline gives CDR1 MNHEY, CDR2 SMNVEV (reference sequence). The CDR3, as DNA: TGTGCCAGCAGTTTATCGCCGGGACTAGCGGCTACCGGGGAGCTGTTTTTT. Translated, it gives CASSLSPGLAATGELFF.

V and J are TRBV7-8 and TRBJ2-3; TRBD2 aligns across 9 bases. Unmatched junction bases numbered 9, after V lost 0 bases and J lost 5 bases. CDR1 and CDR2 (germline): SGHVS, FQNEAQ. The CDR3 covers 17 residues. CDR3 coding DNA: TGTGCCAGCAGCTTAGCCCCTGGCGGGGGGGCCGAAGATACGCAGTATTTT. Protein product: CASSLAPGGGAEDTQYF.

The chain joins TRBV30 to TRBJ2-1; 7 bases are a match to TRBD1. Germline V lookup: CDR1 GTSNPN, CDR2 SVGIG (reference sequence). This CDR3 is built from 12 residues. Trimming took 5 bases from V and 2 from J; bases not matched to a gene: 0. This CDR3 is CAWQGAYNEQFF. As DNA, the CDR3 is TGTGCCTGGCAGGGGGCCTACAATGAGCAGTTCTTC.

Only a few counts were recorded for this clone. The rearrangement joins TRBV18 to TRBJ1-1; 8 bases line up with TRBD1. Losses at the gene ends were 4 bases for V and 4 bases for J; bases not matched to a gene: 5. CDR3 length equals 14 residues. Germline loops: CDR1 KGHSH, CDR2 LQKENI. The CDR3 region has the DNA TGTGCCAGCTCACGGAACGACAGGGGCACTGAAGCTTTCTTT. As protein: CASSRNDRGTEAFF.

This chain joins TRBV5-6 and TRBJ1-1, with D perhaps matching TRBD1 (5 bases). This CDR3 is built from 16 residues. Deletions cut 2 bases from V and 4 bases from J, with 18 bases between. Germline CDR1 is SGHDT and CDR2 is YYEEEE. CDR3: CASSFGDGGPSTEAFF. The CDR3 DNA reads TGTGCCAGCAGCTTTGGCGACGGGGGACCTTCCACTGAAGCTTTCTTT.

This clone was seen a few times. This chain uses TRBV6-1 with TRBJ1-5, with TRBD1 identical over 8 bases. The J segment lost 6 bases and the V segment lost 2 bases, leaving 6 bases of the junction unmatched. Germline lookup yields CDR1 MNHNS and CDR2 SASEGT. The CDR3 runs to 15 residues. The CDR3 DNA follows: TGTGCCAGCAGTGAACCGGACAGGGCGAGTCAGCCCCAGCATTTT. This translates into CASSEPDRASQPQHF.

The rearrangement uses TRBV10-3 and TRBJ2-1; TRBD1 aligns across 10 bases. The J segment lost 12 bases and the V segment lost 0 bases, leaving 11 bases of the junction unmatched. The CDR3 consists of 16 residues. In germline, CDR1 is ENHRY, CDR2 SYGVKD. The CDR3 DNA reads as TGTGCCATCAGTGAGTCGAGGGGGGACAGGGGTTTGGTGCAGTTCTTC. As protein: CAISESRGDRGLVQFF.

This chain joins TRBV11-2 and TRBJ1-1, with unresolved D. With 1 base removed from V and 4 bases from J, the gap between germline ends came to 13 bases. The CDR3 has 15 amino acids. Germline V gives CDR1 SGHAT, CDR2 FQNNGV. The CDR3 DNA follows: TGTGCCAGCAGCTTAGCCCCTAGGGAGGGCACTGAAGCTTTCTTT. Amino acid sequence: CASSLAPREGTEAFF.